These 7 T cell receptor beta chains came from one sample sequenced in a study of CD8 T cells in Susac syndrome. RNA in amounts of roughly 0.5 to 1 ug was reverse transcribed with random hexamers. TCRdb used MiXCR to reprocess the immunoSEQ multiplex PCR reads, holding one entry per CDR3 protein. The sample yields more than 200,000 distinct CDR3 sequences, 93% seen once. The sequenced sample consisted of CD4+ T cells from PBMCs. Receptors originate from a human donor with multiple sclerosis.

The V and J genes are TRBV12-3 or TRBV12-4 and TRBJ1-1; tentative D call: TRBD1 (5 bases). The V end lost 4 bases, the J end lost 11 bases, and 11 bases lay between the germline ends. This CDR3 comprises 11 residues. Here the CDR3 reads CASSSRGDAFF. The CDR3 DNA reads TGTGCCAGCAGTTCGCGGGGGGACGCTTTCTTT.

The V call is TRBV29-1, the J call TRBJ2-6; 12 bases line up with TRBD1. Germline CDR1 is SQVTM and CDR2 is ANQGSEA. V lost 7 bases, J lost 4 bases, and 5 bases stayed unmatched. The CDR3 loop spans 15 amino acids. The CDR3 DNA is TGCAGCGGGGACAGGGGGCTTCCCGGGGCCAACGTCCTGACTTTC. Translating it yields CSGDRGLPGANVLTF.

The chain couples TRBV5-6 to TRBJ2-7; D may be TRBD1 (6 bases). CDR3 length: 12 residues. The germline CDR1 and CDR2 sequences are SGHDT and YYEEEE. V was clipped by 4 bases and J by 7 bases, with 12 bases between them. CDR3 in DNA: TGTGCCAGCAGCCCCTCGAGGGGGGAGCAGTACGTC. It is translated as CASSPSRGEQYV.

This clonotype was seen once. This sequence joins TRBV24-1 and TRBJ1-5, with D unresolved. With 0 bases removed from V and 6 bases from J, the gap between germline ends came to 2 bases. CDR3 length equals 12 residues. Germline loops: CDR1 KGHDR, CDR2 SFDVKD. CDR3 bases: TGTGCCACCAGTGATTTGGGTCAGCCCCAGCATTTT. Translating it yields CATSDLGQPQHF.

This chain uses TRBV20-1 with TRBJ2-6; TRBD1 matches at 9 bases. V gave up 3 bases and J gave up 0 bases; unmatched junction bases: 6. The germline CDR1 and CDR2 sequences are DFQATT and SNEGSKA (reference sequence). This CDR3 has 17 amino acids. CDR3 DNA sequence: TGCAGTGCTAGCGAGACAGGGGGGTACTCTGGGGCCAACGTCCTGACTTTC. Translated: CSASETGGYSGANVLTF.

The chain combines TRBV24-1 with TRBJ2-5; either TRBD1 or TRBD2 may fit D (5 bases each). Trimming shortened V by 10 bases and J by 2 bases, and 16 bases separated the two germline ends. Germline CDR1 KGHDR, CDR2 SFDVKD. CDR3 length: 14 amino acids. The CDR3 is CATQGTAGQETQYF. In DNA form, the CDR3 reads TGTGCCACTCAAGGGACGGCCGGGCAAGAGACCCAGTACTTC.

The chain's CDR3 is CASSQDVAGPYNEQFF. The CDR3 nucleotides are TGTGCCAGCAGCCAAGACGTAGCGGGGCCCTACAATGAGCAGTTCTTC. The gene calls are TRBV3-1 and TRBJ2-1; 8 bases align to TRBD2. The germline CDR1 and CDR2 sequences are LGHDT and YNNKEL (reference sequence). CDR3 size: 16 residues. After removal of 0 bases from V and 2 bases from J, the junction contained 3 bases not matched to a gene.